This note documents a single TCR beta chain sequence. The sample originates from a study of OX40 agonist ivuxolimab in advanced cancers. After removal of 5 bases from V and 2 bases from J, the junction contained 2 bases not matched to a gene. This CDR3 is built from 14 residues. The germline V gene encodes CDR1 SEHNR and CDR2 FQNEAQ (reference sequence). Method: immunoSEQ multiplex PCR; TCRdb's copy keeps in-frame clones and lacks some. Of under 45,000 clones listed, approximately 80% are singletons. The chain is built from TRBV7-9 and TRBJ1-5; TRBD1 aligns across 8 bases. Sequencing used CD4+ or CD8+ T cells sorted from blood, obtained in a trial of the OX40 agonist ivuxolimab. The sequence derives from an adult with an advanced solid tumor such as melanoma, head and neck, liver or kidney cancer. CDR3 residues: CASSADRGNQPQHF. The CDR3 DNA follows: TGTGCCAGCAGCGCGGACAGGGGCAATCAGCCCCAGCATTTT.